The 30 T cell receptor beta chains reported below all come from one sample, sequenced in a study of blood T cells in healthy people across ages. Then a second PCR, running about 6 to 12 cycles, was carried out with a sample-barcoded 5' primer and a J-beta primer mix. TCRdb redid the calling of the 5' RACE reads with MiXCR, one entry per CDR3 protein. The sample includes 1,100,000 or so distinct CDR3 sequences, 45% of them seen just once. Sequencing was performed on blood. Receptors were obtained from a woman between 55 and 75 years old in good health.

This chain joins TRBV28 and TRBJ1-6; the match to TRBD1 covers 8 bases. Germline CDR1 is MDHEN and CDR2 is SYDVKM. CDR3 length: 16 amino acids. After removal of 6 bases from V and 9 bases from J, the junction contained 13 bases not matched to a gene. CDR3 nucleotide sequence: TGTGCCAGCAGAGGGTGGAGGGCACAGGGGGGTTCACCCCTCCACTTT. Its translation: CASRGWRAQGGSPLHF.

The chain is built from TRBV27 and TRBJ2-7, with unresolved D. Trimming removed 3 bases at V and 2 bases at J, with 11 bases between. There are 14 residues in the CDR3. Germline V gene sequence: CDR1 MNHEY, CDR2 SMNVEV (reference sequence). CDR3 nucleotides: TGTGCCAGCAGTTTTGCCTCTTGGCCCTACGAGCAGTACTTC. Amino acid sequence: CASSFASWPYEQYF.

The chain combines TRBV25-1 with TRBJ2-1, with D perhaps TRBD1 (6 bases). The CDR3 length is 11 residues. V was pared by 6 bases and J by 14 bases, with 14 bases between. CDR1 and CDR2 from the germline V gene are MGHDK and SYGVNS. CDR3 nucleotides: TGTGCCAGCAGCGGACCAGGGGCTGAGTTCTTC. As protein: CASSGPGAEFF.

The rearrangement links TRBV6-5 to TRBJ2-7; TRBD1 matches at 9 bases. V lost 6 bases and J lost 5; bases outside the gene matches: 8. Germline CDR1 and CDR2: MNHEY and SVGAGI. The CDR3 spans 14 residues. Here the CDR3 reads CASRAAGTGNEQYF. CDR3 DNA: TGTGCCAGCAGAGCAGCCGGGACAGGGAACGAGCAGTACTTC.

CDR3 residues: CASSENAYEQYF. DNA of the CDR3: TGTGCCAGCAGCGAGAACGCCTACGAGCAGTACTTC. The chain has TRBV5-6 and TRBJ2-7, with D hard to call. This CDR3 spans 12 amino acids. V was pared by 4 bases and J by 2 bases, with 7 bases between. Germline loops: CDR1 SGHDT, CDR2 YYEEEE.

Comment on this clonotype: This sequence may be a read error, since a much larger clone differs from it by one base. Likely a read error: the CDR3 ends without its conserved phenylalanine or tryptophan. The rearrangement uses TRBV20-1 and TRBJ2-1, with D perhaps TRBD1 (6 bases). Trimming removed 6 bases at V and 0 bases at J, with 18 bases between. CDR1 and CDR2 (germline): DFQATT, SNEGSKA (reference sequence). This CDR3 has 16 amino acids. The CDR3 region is CSARQAPTSSYNEQFL. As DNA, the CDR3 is TGCAGTGCCCGACAGGCTCCGACGAGCTCCTACAATGAGCAGTTCCTC.

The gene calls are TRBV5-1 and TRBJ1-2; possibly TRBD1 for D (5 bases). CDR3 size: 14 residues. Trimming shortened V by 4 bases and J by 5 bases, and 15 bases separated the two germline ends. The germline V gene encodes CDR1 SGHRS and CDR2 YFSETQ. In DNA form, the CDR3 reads TGCGCCAGCAGCCTGCCGGGGCCGCTTTATGGCTACACCTTC. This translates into CASSLPGPLYGYTF.

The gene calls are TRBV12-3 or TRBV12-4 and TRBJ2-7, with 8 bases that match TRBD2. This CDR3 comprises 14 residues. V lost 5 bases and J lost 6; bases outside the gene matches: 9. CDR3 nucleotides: TGTGCCAGCAGTCACTCCGGGACTAGGGGCGAGCAGTACTTC. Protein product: CASSHSGTRGEQYF.

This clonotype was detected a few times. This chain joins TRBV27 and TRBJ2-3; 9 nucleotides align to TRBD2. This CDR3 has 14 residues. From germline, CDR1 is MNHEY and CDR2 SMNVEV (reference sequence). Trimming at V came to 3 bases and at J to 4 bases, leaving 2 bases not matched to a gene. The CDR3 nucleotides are TGTGCCAGCAGTTTTGCGGGAGGGTCAGATACGCAGTATTTT. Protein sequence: CASSFAGGSDTQYF.

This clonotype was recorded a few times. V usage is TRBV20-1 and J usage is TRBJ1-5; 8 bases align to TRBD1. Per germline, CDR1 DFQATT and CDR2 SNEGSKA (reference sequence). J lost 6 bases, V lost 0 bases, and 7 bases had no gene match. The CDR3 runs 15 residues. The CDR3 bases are TGCAGTGCTAGAGATCCGACAGGGGTGGGTCAGCCCCAGCATTTT. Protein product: CSARDPTGVGQPQHF.

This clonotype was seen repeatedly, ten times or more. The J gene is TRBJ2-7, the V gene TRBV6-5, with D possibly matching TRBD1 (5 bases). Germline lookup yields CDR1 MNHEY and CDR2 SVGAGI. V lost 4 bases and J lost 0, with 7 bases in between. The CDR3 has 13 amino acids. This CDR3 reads CASSLDTSYEQYF. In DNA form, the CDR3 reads TGTGCCAGCAGTTTGGACACCTCCTACGAGCAGTACTTC.

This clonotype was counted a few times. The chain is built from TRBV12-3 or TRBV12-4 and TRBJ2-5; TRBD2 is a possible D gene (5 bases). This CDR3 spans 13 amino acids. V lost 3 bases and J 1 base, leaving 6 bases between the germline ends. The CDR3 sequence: CASSFAGQETQYF. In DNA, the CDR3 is TGTGCCAGCAGTTTTGCGGGCCAAGAGACCCAGTACTTC.

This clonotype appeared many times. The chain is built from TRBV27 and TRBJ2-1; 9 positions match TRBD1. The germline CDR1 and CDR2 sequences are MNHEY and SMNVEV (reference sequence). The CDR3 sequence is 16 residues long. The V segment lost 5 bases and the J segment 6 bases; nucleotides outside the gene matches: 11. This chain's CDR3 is CASSHFRQGVPNEQFF. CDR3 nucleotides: TGTGCCAGCAGTCACTTTAGACAGGGGGTCCCCAATGAGCAGTTCTTC.

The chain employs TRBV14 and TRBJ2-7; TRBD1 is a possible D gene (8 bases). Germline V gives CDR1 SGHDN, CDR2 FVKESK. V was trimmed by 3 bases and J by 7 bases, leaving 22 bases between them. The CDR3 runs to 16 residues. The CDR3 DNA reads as TGTGCCAGCAGCCACACAGGGGGGGTTAACTCGGGGGAGCAGTACTTC. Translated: CASSHTGGVNSGEQYF.

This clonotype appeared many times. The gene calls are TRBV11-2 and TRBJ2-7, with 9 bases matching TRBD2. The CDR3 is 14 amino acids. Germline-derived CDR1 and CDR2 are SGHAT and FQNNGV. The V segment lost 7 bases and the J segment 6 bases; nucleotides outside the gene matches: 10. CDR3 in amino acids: CASKRREGLSEQYF. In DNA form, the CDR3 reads TGTGCCAGCAAACGGCGGGAGGGCCTATCCGAGCAGTACTTC.

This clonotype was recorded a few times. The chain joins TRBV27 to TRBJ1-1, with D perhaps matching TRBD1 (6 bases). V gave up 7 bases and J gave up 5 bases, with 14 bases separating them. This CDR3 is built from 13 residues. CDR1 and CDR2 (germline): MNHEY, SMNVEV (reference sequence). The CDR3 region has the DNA TGTGCCAGCATTGAAAGGGGGAGGACTGAAGCTTTCTTT. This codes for CASIERGRTEAFF.

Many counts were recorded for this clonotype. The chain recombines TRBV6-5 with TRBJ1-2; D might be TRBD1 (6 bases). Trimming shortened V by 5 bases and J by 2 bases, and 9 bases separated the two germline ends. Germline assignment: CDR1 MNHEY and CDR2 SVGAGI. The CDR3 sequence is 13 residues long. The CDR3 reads CASSRQVNYGYTF. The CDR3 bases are TGTGCCAGCAGTCGACAGGTCAACTATGGCTACACCTTC.

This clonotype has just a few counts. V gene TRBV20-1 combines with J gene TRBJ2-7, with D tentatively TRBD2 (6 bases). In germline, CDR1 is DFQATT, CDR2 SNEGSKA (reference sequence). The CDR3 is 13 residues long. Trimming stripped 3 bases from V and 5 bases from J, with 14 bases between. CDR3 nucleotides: TGCAGTGCTAGTGGCGGGGTCGGCGACGAGCAGTACTTC. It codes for CSASGGVGDEQYF.

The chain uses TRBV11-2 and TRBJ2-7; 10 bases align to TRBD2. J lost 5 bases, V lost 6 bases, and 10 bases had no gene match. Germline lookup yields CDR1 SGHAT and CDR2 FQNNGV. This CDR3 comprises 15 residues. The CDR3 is CASSLLAGFGNEQYF. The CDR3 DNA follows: TGTGCCAGCAGTTTACTAGCGGGATTTGGGAACGAGCAGTACTTC.

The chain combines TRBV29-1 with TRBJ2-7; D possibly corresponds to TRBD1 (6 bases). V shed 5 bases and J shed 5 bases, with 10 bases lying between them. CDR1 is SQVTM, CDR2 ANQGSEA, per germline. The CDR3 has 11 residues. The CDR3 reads CSVSGANEQYF. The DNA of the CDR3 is TGCAGCGTTTCAGGGGCAAACGAGCAGTACTTC.

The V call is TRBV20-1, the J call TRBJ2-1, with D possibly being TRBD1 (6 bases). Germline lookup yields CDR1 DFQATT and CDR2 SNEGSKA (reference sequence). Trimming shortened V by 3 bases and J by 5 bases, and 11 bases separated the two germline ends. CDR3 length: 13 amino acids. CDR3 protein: CSARSDRNNEQFF. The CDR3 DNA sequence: TGCAGTGCTAGGTCGGACAGAAACAATGAGCAGTTCTTC.

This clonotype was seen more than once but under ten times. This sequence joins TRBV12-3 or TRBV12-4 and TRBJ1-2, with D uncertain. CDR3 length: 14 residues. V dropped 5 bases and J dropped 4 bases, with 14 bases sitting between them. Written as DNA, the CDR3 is TGTGCCAGCAGTCTGAGCGGGGTAGCCTATGGCTACACCTTC. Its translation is CASSLSGVAYGYTF.

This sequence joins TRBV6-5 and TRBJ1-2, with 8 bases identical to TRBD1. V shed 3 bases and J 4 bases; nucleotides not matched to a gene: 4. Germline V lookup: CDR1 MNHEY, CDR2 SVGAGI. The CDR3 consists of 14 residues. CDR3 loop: CASSYTGGSYGYTF. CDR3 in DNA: TGTGCCAGCAGTTATACAGGGGGAAGCTATGGCTACACCTTC.

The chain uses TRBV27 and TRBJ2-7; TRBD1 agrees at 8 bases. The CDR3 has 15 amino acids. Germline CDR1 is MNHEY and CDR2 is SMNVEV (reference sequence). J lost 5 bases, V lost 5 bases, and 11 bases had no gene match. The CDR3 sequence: CASSKRPDRDHEQYF. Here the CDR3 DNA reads TGTGCCAGCAGTAAAAGACCGGACAGGGACCACGAGCAGTACTTC.

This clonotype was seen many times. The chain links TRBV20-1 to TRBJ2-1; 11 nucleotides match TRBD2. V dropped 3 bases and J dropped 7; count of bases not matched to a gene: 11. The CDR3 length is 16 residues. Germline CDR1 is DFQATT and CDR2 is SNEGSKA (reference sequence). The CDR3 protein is CSASALLVAGGNEQFF. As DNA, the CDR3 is TGCAGTGCTAGCGCCCTGTTGGTAGCGGGAGGGAATGAGCAGTTCTTC.

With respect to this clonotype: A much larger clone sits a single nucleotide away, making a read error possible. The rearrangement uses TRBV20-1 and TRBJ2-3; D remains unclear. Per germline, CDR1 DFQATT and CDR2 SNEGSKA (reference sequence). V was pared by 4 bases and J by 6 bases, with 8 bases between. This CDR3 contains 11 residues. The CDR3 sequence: CSATTHDTQYF. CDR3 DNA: TGCAGTGCTACGACCCACGATACGCAGTATTTT.

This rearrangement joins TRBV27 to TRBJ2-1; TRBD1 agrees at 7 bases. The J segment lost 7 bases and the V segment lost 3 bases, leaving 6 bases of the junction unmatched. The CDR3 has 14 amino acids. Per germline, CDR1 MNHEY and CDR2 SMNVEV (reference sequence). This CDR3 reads CASSFIPQGNEQFF. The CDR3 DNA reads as TGTGCCAGCAGTTTCATCCCACAGGGGAATGAGCAGTTCTTC.

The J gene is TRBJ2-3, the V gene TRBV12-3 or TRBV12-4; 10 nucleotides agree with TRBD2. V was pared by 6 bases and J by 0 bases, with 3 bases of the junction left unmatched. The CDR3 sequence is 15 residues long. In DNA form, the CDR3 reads TGTGCCAGCAGAATACTAGCGGGGAGCACAGATACGCAGTATTTT. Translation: CASRILAGSTDTQYF.

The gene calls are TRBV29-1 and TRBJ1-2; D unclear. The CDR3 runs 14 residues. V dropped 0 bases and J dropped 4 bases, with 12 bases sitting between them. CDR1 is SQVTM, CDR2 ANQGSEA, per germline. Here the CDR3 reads CSVEDPKGGYGYTF. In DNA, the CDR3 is TGCAGCGTTGAAGATCCGAAGGGTGGCTATGGCTACACCTTC.

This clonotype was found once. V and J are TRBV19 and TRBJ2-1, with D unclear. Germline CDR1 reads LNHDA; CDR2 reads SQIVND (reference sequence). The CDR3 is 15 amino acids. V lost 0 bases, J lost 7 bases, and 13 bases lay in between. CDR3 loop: CASSIDRAEKNEQFF. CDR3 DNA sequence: TGTGCCAGTAGTATAGATAGGGCAGAGAAGAATGAGCAGTTCTTC. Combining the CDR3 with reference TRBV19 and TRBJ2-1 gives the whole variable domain DGGITQSPKYLFRKEGQNVTLSCEQNLNHDAMYWYRQDPGQGLRLIYYSQIVNDFQKGDIAEGYSVSREKKESFPLTVTSAQKNPTAFYLCASSIDRAEKNEQFFGPGTRLTVL.